Following are 24 T cell receptor beta chains from one sample sequenced in a study of blood T cell repertoires in COVID-19. Sequencing was performed with immunoSEQ multiplex PCR; in TCRdb, only in-frame clones are kept and a portion is missing. This sample yields 220,000 or so clones, of which 82% are seen a single time; about 3.3% belongs to the top ten. Input material: PBMCs or T cells enriched from blood (not recorded which). These receptors were obtained from a woman aged 55-70 years who had recovered from COVID-19.

The gene calls are TRBV7-9 and TRBJ1-5, with D uncertain. CDR1 and CDR2 from the germline V gene are SEHNR and FQNEAQ (reference sequence). Trimming took off 1 base at V and 7 bases at J, with 5 bases between the two ends. The CDR3 length is 12 residues. The CDR3 sequence is CASSLGEQPQHF. CDR3 DNA: TGTGCCAGCAGCTTAGGGGAGCAGCCCCAGCATTTT.

This chain uses TRBV7-6 with TRBJ2-3; 9 bases map to TRBD2. From germline, CDR1 is SGHVS and CDR2 FNYEAQ. The trim removed 5 bases at V and 9 bases at J, leaving 12 bases unmatched. The CDR3 has 15 residues. CDR3 residues: CASSRSTLAGATQYF. CDR3 in DNA: TGTGCCAGCAGCCGATCCACGTTAGCGGGGGCCACGCAGTATTTT.

The gene calls are TRBV7-9 and TRBJ1-4; the match to TRBD1 covers 7 bases. J gave up 4 bases and V 5 bases, and 7 bases lay outside the gene matches. The CDR3 runs to 15 residues. Germline assignment: CDR1 SEHNR and CDR2 FQNEAQ (reference sequence). CDR3 in DNA: TGTGCCAGCAGCGGATGGGACAGCTATAATGAAAAACTGTTTTTT. Translating it yields CASSGWDSYNEKLFF. The full variable domain, rest sourced from reference TRBV7-9 and TRBJ1-4, is DTGVSQNPRHKITKRGQNVTFRCDPISEHNRLYWYRQTLGQGPEFLTYFQNEAQLEKSRLLSDRFSAERPKGSFSTLEIQRTEQGDSAMYLCASSGWDSYNEKLFFGSGTQLSVL.

This chain uses TRBV7-8 with TRBJ1-1; no reliable D call. Germline-derived CDR1 and CDR2 are SGHVS and FQNEAQ. Between the trimmed V and J ends, which lost 2 bases and 6 bases, there was a span of 13 bases. The CDR3 runs 14 residues. The CDR3 nucleotides are TGTGCCAGCAGCTTATTGAGGGAACCCCCTGAAGCTTTCTTT. Translation: CASSLLREPPEAFF.

V is TRBV5-1 and J is TRBJ2-3; D unclear. CDR1 and CDR2 (germline): SGHRS, YFSETQ. The V end was cut by 3 bases, the J end by 6 bases, with 8 bases between. This CDR3 contains 12 residues. The CDR3 nucleotides are TGCGCCAGCAGCTCACCCCGGGATACGCAGTATTTT. Translation gives CASSSPRDTQYF.

This clone appeared a single time. The rearrangement uses TRBV12-5 and TRBJ1-2; D gene ambiguous. The V gene's germline CDR1 is LGHNT and CDR2 FRNRAP. This CDR3 has 14 residues. The V end was cut by 7 bases, the J end by 6 bases, with 18 bases between. CDR3 nucleotide sequence: TGTGCTAGTGCTCCAGAAATTAGGAGGCATGGCTACACCTTC. It yields the protein CASAPEIRRHGYTF.

The chain joins TRBV2 to TRBJ1-4; D unresolved. V was clipped by 2 bases and J by 1 base, with 8 bases between them. There are 15 residues in the CDR3. Germline V gene data show CDR1 as SNHLY and CDR2 as FYNNEI. The chain's CDR3 is CASSEIGETNEKLFF. The CDR3 DNA reads as TGTGCCAGCAGTGAAATCGGAGAAACTAATGAAAAACTGTTTTTT.

The chain is built from TRBV7-2 and TRBJ1-1; TRBD1 aligns across 7 bases. Looked up from germline, CDR1 is SGHTA and CDR2 is FQGNSA. This CDR3 has 17 residues. After removal of 3 bases from V and 2 bases from J, the junction contained 12 bases not matched to a gene. CDR3 in amino acids: CASSFSHLTGTNTEAFF. CDR3 DNA: TGTGCCAGCAGCTTTTCTCACCTGACAGGGACTAACACTGAAGCTTTCTTT. The complete variable domain, with remaining parts taken from reference TRBV7-2 and TRBJ1-1, reads GAGVSQSPSNKVTEKGKDVELRCDPISGHTALYWYRQSLGQGLEFLIYFQGNSAPDKSGLPSDRFSAERTGGSVSTLTIQRTQQEDSAVYLCASSFSHLTGTNTEAFFGQGTRLTVV.

This sequence joins TRBV11-2 and TRBJ2-1; a weak D match, TRBD2 (6 bases). There are 16 residues in the CDR3. V gave up 5 bases and J gave up 3 bases, with 17 bases separating them. Germline V gives CDR1 SGHAT, CDR2 FQNNGV. The CDR3 loop reads CASSHPLGGDYNEQFF. CDR3 bases: TGTGCCAGCAGCCACCCGCTAGGCGGGGACTACAATGAGCAGTTCTTC.

This chain links TRBV24-1 with TRBJ2-3; a weak D match, TRBD2 (5 bases). The CDR3 runs to 15 residues. The germline V gene has CDR1 KGHDR and CDR2 SFDVKD. V lost 3 bases to trimming and J lost 0 bases, with 9 bases between them. The CDR3 coding sequence is TGTGCCACCAGTGATGGCAGGACTAGCACAGATACGCAGTATTTT. Encoded protein: CATSDGRTSTDTQYF.

The chain combines TRBV15 with TRBJ2-5, with TRBD2 as a possible D gene (5 bases). CDR1 is LNHNV and CDR2 is YYDKDF in the germline V gene (reference sequence). The V and J ends lost 3 bases and 1 base respectively, with 12 bases between them. This CDR3 has 15 amino acids. CDR3 DNA sequence: TGTGCCACCAGCAGGAGGGCAGGACCCCAAGAGACCCAGTACTTC. Protein product: CATSRRAGPQETQYF. Complete variable domain (other parts from reference TRBV15 and TRBJ2-5): DAMVIQNPRYQVTQFGKPVTLSCSQTLNHNVMYWYQQKSSQAPKLLFHYYDKDFNNEADTPDNFQSRRPNTSFCFLDIRSPGLGDTAMYLCATSRRAGPQETQYFGPGTRLLVL.

This clone was detected only once. Compared with germline, one end of the junction differs, possibly owing to a read error. The rearrangement joins TRBV7-6 to TRBJ1-2, with D unclear. This CDR3 is 13 amino acids long. Germline V gene data show CDR1 as SGHVS and CDR2 as FNYEAQ. The DNA of the CDR3 is TGTGCCAGCAGCTTTAACCAGGCCTCGGTCCCGATCTTC. Its protein is CASSFNQASVPIF.

This chain uses TRBV6-5 with TRBJ2-5; 7 bases align to TRBD2. The germline V gene has CDR1 MNHEY and CDR2 SVGAGI. J lost 5 bases, V lost 2 bases, and 8 bases had no gene match. CDR3 size: 15 residues. CDR3 sequence (DNA): TGTGCCAGCAGTTACGGCGTGGGAGGGCCGGAGACCCAGTACTTC. It encodes CASSYGVGGPETQYF.

The rearrangement links TRBV11-2 to TRBJ2-7; D is perhaps TRBD2 (6 bases). CDR3 size: 14 residues. Trimming left V 3 bases short and J 2 bases short, with 11 bases between. Germline V CDR1 and CDR2: SGHAT, FQNNGV. CDR3 nucleotides: TGTGCCAGCAGCTTCCTAGCGCGAACCTACGAGCAGTACTTC. Translation gives CASSFLARTYEQYF.

The J gene is TRBJ1-5, the V gene TRBV19; 7 nucleotides align to TRBD1. Germline V gene data show CDR1 as LNHDA and CDR2 as SQIVND (reference sequence). This CDR3 has 17 amino acids. With V trimmed by 7 bases and J by 5 bases, 17 bases remained unmatched. DNA for the CDR3: TGTGCCAGTACGATCCGGGACAGTAGGGAAGGGCATCAGCCCCAGCATTTT. This codes for CASTIRDSREGHQPQHF.

J is TRBJ1-3 and V is TRBV20-1; D is unresolved. This CDR3 has 12 residues. From germline, CDR1 is DFQATT and CDR2 SNEGSKA (reference sequence). V gave up 3 bases and J gave up 2 bases, with 5 bases separating them. The chain's CDR3 is CSASLAGNTIYF. Written as DNA, the CDR3 is TGCAGTGCTAGTTTAGCTGGAAACACCATATATTTT.

J is TRBJ2-1 and V is TRBV6-5, with D perhaps TRBD1 (5 bases). V dropped 2 bases and J dropped 8 bases, with 7 bases sitting between them. Looked up from germline, CDR1 is MNHEY and CDR2 is SVGAGI. The CDR3 is made up of 12 amino acids. The CDR3 reads CASSYRGDEQFF. CDR3 DNA: TGTGCCAGCAGTTACAGGGGCGATGAGCAGTTCTTC.

This CDR3 is CATSRERGGSGEKLFF. In DNA form, the CDR3 reads TGTGCCACCAGCAGAGAGAGGGGAGGGTCGGGGGAAAAACTGTTTTTT. The chain couples TRBV15 to TRBJ1-4; perhaps TRBD1 as D (5 bases). V was trimmed by 0 bases and J by 8 bases, leaving 16 bases between them. This CDR3 spans 16 amino acids. CDR1 and CDR2 from the germline V gene are LNHNV and YYDKDF (reference sequence). Looking up the rest from reference TRBV15 and TRBJ1-4 gives the full variable domain: DAMVIQNPRYQVTQFGKPVTLSCSQTLNHNVMYWYQQKSSQAPKLLFHYYDKDFNNEADTPDNFQSRRPNTSFCFLDIRSPGLGDTAMYLCATSRERGGSGEKLFFGSGTQLSVL.

This clone has just a few counts. The V gene is TRBV6-2 or TRBV6-3, the J gene TRBJ1-6; TRBD1 matches at 8 bases. Germline V gene lookup returns CDR1 MNHEY and CDR2 SVGEGT. The CDR3 totals 17 residues. V lost 0 bases and J lost 2; bases outside the gene matches: 3. CDR3 loop: CASSYSQGATYNSPLHF. CDR3 bases: TGTGCCAGCAGTTACTCGCAGGGGGCAACCTATAATTCACCCCTCCACTTT.

This sequence joins TRBV18 and TRBJ1-5; 8 bases match TRBD1. The germline V gene encodes CDR1 KGHSH and CDR2 LQKENI. This CDR3 comprises 15 residues. The ends lost 4 bases at V and 2 bases at J; junction bases unmatched: 4. Written as DNA, the CDR3 is TGTGCCAGCTCACTGGACAGGGTGGGCAATCAGCCCCAGCATTTT. As protein: CASSLDRVGNQPQHF.

The V gene is TRBV5-4, the J gene TRBJ2-5, with 9 bases that match TRBD1. CDR1 SGHNT and CDR2 YYREEE come from the germline V gene (reference sequence). V lost 0 bases to trimming and J lost 5 bases; unmatched junction nucleotides: 8. The CDR3 has 16 amino acids. The CDR3 DNA sequence: TGTGCCAGCAGCTTGGACCCACAGGGGGCTGAGGAGACCCAGTACTTC. It is translated as CASSLDPQGAEETQYF.

The rearrangement links TRBV6-4 to TRBJ1-2, with 9 bases that match TRBD1. Per the germline V gene, CDR1 is MRHNA and CDR2 is SNTAGT. The CDR3 has 14 residues. The V gene end was trimmed by 6 bases and the J gene end by 1 base; junction bases not matched to a gene: 3. The CDR3 DNA sequence: TGTGCCAGCAGCCCGGGACAGGGTAACTATGGCTACACCTTC. It codes for CASSPGQGNYGYTF.

The V call is TRBV6-6, the J call TRBJ1-1, with 8 bases lining up with TRBD1. Germline V CDR1 and CDR2: MNHNY, SVGAGI (reference sequence). CDR3 length: 14 amino acids. J gave up 1 base and V 6 bases, and 4 bases lay outside the gene matches. The CDR3 region has the DNA TGTGCCAGCAGGAAACAGGGGGAGAACACTGAAGCTTTCTTT. It translates to CASRKQGENTEAFF.

The V gene is TRBV6-5, the J gene TRBJ1-2; 10 bases are a match to TRBD1. The CDR3 contains 15 residues. Unmatched junction bases numbered 8, after V lost 5 bases and J lost 5 bases. Germline assignment: CDR1 MNHEY and CDR2 SVGAGI. DNA for the CDR3: TGTGCCAGCAGTAGCCCGGGACAGGGGATTTATGGCTACACCTTC. This translates into CASSSPGQGIYGYTF.